The 7 T cell receptor beta chains below come from one sample, sequenced in a study of CD8 T cells in ankylosing spondylitis. TCRdb reprocessed the 5' RACE reads via MiXCR and lists one record per CDR3 protein. The sample holds some 140,000 distinct CDR3 sequences, roughly 8% seen once. Material for sequencing was synovial fluid, either unsorted or a sorted T cell fraction (not recorded which). These receptors were obtained from a male donor with ankylosing spondylitis.

This clonotype was counted at least ten times. The chain links TRBV6-5 to TRBJ2-7; D is ambiguous. Trimming took 3 bases from V and 2 from J, leaving 8 bases between them. CDR1 and CDR2 from the germline V gene are MNHEY and SVGAGI. The CDR3 has 13 amino acids. CDR3 protein: CASSYYGTYEQYF. In nucleotides, the CDR3 is TGTGCCAGCAGTTATTATGGTACCTACGAGCAGTACTTC.

This clonotype was recorded many times. The chain carries TRBV7-2 and TRBJ2-7; 7 bases line up with TRBD2. The germline gives CDR1 SGHTA, CDR2 FQGNSA. The CDR3 extends over 15 amino acids. V trimming: 1 base; J trimming: 2 bases; junction bases outside the gene matches: 5. The CDR3 region has the DNA TGTGCCAGCAGCTTAGTGACGGGACTAACCTACGAGCAGTACTTC. Protein sequence: CASSLVTGLTYEQYF.

This clonotype was found a few times. The genes are TRBV4-1 and TRBJ2-1, with D perhaps given as TRBD1 or TRBD2 (6 bases each). Trimming took 3 bases from V and 0 from J, leaving 15 bases between them. The germline V gene encodes CDR1 MGHRA and CDR2 YSYEKL. The CDR3 contains 17 residues. The CDR3 bases are TGCGCCAGCAGCCAGGTCGAAGGGGGAGGCTCCTACAATGAGCAGTTCTTC. Amino acid sequence: CASSQVEGGGSYNEQFF.

CDR3 DNA: TGCAGTGCAAAGAAGGGTAGTTGGAATCAGCCCCAGCATTTT. Amino acid sequence: CSAKKGSWNQPQHF. This chain connects TRBV20-1 to TRBJ1-5; D remains ambiguous. Germline values: CDR1 DFQATT, CDR2 SNEGSKA (reference sequence). V lost 6 bases and J lost 4, with 16 bases in between. The CDR3 is 14 amino acids.

In its sample, this clonotype was seen many times. The rearrangement links TRBV12-3 or TRBV12-4 to TRBJ1-6, with TRBD1 matching 9 bases. Trimming cost V 1 base and J 8 bases; bases outside gene matches: 3. The CDR3 spans 15 residues. The chain's CDR3 is CASSLGTGVYSPLHF. DNA for the CDR3: TGTGCCAGCAGTTTAGGGACAGGGGTATATTCACCCCTCCACTTT.

The genes are TRBV6-1 and TRBJ2-3; the D call may be TRBD1 or TRBD2 (5 bases each). V lost 6 bases to trimming and J lost 5 bases, with 15 bases between them. Germline V gene lookup returns CDR1 MNHNS and CDR2 SASEGT. The CDR3 has 14 residues. CDR3 loop: CASRRLWGKDTQYF. The CDR3 nucleotides are TGTGCCAGCAGACGTCTATGGGGGAAAGATACGCAGTATTTT.

As DNA, the CDR3 is TGTGCCAGCTCATGGTACGGCGACGCAACTAATGAAAAACTGTTTTTT. This sequence encodes CASSWYGDATNEKLFF. The chain couples TRBV18 to TRBJ1-4; no clear D gene. The germline V gene encodes CDR1 KGHSH and CDR2 LQKENI. The CDR3 is 16 amino acids. V was shortened by 5 bases and J by 0 bases, with 13 bases between the two germline ends.